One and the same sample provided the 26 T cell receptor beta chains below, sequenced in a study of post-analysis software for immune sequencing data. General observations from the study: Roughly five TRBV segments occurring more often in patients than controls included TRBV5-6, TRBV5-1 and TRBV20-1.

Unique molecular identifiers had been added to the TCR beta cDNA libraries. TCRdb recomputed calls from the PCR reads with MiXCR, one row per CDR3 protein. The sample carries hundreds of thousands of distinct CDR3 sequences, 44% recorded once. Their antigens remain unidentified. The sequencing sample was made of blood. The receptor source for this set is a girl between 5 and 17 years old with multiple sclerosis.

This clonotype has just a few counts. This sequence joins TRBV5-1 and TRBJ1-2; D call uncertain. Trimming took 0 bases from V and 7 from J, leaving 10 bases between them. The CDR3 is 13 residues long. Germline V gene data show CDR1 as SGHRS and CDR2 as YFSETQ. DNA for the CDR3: TGCGCCAGCAGCTTGGCCGGGTCGGCTGGCTACACCTTC. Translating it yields CASSLAGSAGYTF.

The chain's CDR3 is CASSQDRGDSNQPQHF. CDR3 DNA: TGCGCCAGCAGCCAAGACCGAGGGGATAGCAATCAGCCCCAGCATTTT. V usage is TRBV4-1 and J usage is TRBJ1-5; maybe TRBD1 (5 bases). The CDR3 runs to 16 residues. Between the trimmed V and J ends, which lost 0 bases and 0 bases, there was a span of 9 bases. Per the germline V gene, CDR1 is MGHRA and CDR2 is YSYEKL.

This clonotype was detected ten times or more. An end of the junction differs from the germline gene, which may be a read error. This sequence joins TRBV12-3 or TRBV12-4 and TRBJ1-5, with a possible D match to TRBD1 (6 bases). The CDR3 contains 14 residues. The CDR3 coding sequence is TGTGCCAGCAGCTTAGGACAGACCAATCAGCCCCAGCATTTT. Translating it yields CASSLGQTNQPQHF.

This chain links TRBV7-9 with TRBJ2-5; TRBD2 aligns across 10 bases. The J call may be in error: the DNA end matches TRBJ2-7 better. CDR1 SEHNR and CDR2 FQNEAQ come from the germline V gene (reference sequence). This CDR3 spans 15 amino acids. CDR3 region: CASRGYSGGSSEQYF. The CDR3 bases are TGTGCCAGCAGAGGATATAGCGGGGGGTCATCCGAGCAGTACTTC.

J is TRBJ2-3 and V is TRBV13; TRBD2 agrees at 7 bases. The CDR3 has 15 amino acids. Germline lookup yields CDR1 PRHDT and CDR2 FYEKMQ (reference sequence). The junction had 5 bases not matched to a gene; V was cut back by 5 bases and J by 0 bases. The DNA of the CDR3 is TGTGCCAGCAGCCCGGGGGGAATCAGCACAGATACGCAGTATTTT. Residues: CASSPGGISTDTQYF.

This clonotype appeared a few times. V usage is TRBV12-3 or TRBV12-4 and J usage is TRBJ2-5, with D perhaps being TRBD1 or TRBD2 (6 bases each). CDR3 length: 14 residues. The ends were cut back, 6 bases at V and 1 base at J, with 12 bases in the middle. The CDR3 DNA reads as TGTGCCAGCAGGAGGGGGGTCGGCCAAGAGACCCAGTACTTC. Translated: CASRRGVGQETQYF.

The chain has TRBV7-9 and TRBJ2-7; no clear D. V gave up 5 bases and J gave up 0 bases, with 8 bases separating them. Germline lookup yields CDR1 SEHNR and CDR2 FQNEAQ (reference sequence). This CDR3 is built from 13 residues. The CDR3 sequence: CASSGRNSYEQYF. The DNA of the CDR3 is TGTGCCAGCAGCGGACGTAACTCCTACGAGCAGTACTTC.

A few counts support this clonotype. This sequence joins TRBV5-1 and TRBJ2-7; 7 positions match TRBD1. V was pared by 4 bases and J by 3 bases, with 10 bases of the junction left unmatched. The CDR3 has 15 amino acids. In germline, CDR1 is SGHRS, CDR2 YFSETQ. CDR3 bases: TGCGCCAGCAGCCCGACGGGACAGAATAACTACGAGCAGTACTTC. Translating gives CASSPTGQNNYEQYF.

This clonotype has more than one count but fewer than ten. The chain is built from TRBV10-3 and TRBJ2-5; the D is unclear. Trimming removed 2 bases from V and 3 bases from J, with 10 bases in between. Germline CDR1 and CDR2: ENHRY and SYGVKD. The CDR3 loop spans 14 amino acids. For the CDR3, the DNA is TGTGCCATCAGTGAGAGGCGGCGAAAAGAGACCCAGTACTTC. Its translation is CAISERRRKETQYF.

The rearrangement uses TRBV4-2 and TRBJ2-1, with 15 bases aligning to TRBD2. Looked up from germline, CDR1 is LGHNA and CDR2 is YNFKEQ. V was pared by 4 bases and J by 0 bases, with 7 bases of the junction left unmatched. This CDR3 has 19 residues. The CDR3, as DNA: TGTGCCAGCAGCCGTACCGGGACTAGCGGGAGGCTCTCCTACAATGAGCAGTTCTTC. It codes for CASSRTGTSGRLSYNEQFF.

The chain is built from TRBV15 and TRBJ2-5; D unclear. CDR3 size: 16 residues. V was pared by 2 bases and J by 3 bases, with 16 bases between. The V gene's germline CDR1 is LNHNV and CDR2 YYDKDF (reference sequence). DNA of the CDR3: TGTGCCACCAGCAGATTTAGCCTAAAAACCAAAGAGACCCAGTACTTC. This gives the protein CATSRFSLKTKETQYF.

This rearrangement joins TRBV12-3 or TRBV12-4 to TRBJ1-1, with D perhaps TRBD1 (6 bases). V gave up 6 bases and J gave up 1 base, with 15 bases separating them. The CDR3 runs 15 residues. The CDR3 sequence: CASSSHKTGNTEAFF. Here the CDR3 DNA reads TGTGCCAGCAGCTCTCATAAGACAGGGAACACTGAAGCTTTCTTT.

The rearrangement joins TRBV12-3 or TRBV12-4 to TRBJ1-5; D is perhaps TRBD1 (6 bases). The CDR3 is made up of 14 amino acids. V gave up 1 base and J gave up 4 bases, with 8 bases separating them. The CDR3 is CASSLEGENQPQHF. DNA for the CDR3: TGTGCCAGCAGTTTAGAGGGGGAGAATCAGCCCCAGCATTTT.

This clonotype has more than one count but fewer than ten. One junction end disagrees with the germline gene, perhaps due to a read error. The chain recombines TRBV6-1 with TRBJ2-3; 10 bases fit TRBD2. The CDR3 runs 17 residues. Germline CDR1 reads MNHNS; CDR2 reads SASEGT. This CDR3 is CVSSQREGPMSTDTQYF. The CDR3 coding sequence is TGTGTCAGCAGCCAGCGGGAGGGCCCTATGAGCACAGATACGCAGTATTTT.

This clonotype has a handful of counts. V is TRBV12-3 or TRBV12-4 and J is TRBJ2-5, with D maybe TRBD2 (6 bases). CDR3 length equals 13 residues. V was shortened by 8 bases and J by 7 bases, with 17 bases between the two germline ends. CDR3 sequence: CASGGTAPGTQYF. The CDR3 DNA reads TGTGCCAGCGGGGGGACCGCCCCTGGGACCCAGTACTTC.

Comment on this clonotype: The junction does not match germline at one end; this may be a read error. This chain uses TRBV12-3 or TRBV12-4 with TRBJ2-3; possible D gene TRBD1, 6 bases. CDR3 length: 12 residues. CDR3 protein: CASRERQDTEYF. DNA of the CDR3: TGTGCCAGCAGAGAGAGACAGGATACGGAGTATTTT.

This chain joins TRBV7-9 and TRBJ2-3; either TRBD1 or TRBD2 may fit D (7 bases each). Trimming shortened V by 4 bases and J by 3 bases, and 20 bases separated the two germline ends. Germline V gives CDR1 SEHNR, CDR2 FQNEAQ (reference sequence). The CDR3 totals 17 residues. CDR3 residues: CASSSPRGRENTDTQYF. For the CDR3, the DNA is TGTGCCAGCAGCTCACCAAGGGGGCGGGAGAATACAGATACGCAGTATTTT. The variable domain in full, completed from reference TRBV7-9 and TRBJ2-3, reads DTGVSQNPRHKITKRGQNVTFRCDPISEHNRLYWYRQTLGQGPEFLTYFQNEAQLEKSRLLSDRFSAERPKGSFSTLEIQRTEQGDSAMYLCASSSPRGRENTDTQYFGPGTRLTVL.

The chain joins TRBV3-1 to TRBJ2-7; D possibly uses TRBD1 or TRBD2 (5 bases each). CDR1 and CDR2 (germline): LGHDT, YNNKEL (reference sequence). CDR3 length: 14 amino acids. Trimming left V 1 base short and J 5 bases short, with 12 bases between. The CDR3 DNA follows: TGTGCCAGCAGCCAAGCATCCGGGACGAACGAGCAGTACTTC. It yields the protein CASSQASGTNEQYF.

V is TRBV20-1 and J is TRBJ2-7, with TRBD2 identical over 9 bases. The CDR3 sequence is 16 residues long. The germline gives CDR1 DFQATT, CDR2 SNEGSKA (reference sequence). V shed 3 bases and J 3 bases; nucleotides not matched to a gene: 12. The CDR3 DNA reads TGCAGTGCTAGCGGGGTAGCGGGAGACGCCCTCTACGAGCAGTACTTC. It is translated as CSASGVAGDALYEQYF.

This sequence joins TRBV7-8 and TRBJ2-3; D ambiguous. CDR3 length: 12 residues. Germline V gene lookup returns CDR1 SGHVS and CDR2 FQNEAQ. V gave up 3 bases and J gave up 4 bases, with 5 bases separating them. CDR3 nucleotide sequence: TGTGCCAGCAGCTTCTCCCCAGATACGCAGTATTTT. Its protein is CASSFSPDTQYF.

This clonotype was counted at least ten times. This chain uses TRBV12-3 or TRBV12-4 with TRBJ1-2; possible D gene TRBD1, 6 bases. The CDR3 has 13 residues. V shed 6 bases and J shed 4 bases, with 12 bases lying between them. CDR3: CASSLQGGYGYTF. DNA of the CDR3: TGTGCCAGCAGCTTACAGGGTGGCTATGGCTACACCTTC.

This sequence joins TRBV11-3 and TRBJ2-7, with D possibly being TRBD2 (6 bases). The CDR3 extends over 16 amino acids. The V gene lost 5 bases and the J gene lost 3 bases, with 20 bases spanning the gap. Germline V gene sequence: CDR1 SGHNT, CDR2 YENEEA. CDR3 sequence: CASSPGGWESGYEQYF. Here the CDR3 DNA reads TGTGCCAGCAGCCCCGGGGGTTGGGAGTCCGGCTACGAGCAGTACTTC.

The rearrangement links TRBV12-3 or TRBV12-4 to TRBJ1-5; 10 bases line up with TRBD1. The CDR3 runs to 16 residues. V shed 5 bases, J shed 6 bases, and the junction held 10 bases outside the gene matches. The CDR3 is CASSTPGQGRVQPQHF. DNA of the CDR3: TGTGCCAGCAGTACACCGGGACAGGGGAGGGTTCAGCCCCAGCATTTT.

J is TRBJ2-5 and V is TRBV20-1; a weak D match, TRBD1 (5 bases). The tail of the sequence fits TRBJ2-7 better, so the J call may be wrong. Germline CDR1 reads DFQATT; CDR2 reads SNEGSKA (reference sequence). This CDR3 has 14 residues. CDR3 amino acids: CSARVQGGFYEQYF. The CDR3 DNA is TGCAGTGCTAGGGTGCAGGGTGGTTTCTACGAGCAGTACTTC.

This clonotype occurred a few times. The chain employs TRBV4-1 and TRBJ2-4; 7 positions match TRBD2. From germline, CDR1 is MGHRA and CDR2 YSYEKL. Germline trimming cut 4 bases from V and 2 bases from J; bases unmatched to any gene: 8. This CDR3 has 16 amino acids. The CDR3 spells CASSLLGGHTKNIQYF. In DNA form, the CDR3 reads TGCGCCAGCAGCCTCCTGGGAGGGCATACCAAAAACATTCAGTACTTC.

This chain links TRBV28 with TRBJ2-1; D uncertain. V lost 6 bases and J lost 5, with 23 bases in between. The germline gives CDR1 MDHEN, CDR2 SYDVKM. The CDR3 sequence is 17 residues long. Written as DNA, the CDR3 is TGTGCCAGCAGACCCTTGAGCTACAAAACTCCAAACAATGAGCAGTTCTTC. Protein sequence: CASRPLSYKTPNNEQFF.